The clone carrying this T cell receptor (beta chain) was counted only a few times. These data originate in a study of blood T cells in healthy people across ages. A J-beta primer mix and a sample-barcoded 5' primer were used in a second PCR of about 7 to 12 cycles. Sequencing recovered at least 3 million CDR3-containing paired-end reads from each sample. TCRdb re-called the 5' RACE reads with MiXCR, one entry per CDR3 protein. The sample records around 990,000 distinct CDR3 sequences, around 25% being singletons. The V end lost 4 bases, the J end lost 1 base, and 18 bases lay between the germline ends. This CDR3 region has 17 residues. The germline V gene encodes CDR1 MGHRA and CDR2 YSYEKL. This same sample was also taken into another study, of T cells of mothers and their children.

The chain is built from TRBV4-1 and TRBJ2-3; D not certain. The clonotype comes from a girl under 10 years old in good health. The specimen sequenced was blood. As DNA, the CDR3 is TGCGCCAGCAGCCCGCGACCGTATGGGTTTCGCACAGATACGCAGTATTTT. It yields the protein CASSPRPYGFRTDTQYF.